This T cell receptor (beta chain) came from a study of blood T cell repertoires in COVID-19. Turning to the study itself: Whether acute or convalescent, the COVID-19 samples came from the United States, Italy and Spain. Sample material is recorded as cDNA or gDNA derived from T cells, B-cell-depleted T cells, or PBMCs.

This CDR3 is built from 12 residues. Looked up from germline, CDR1 is MNHNS and CDR2 is SASEGT. Trimming at V came to 3 bases and at J to 4 bases, leaving 0 bases not matched to a gene. As handled by the study authors: Amplification of reference gene primers was used by the study to estimate nucleated cell counts. Assay: immunoSEQ multiplex PCR; the TCRdb copy retains only in-frame clones and omits some. That table supplies the V and J calls and clone size; D and trimming were determined from the DNA. Counted here are about 94,000 clones, over 70% occurring once; the ten biggest clones make up 15% to 20%.

The chain uses TRBV6-1 and TRBJ2-7; 7 bases fit TRBD2. Sequencing used peripheral blood. The TCR originated in a human donor in a cohort sampled during active COVID-19. The DNA of the CDR3 is TGTGCCAGCAGTGAGGGAGGGTACGAGCAGTACTTC. This gives the protein CASSEGGYEQYF.